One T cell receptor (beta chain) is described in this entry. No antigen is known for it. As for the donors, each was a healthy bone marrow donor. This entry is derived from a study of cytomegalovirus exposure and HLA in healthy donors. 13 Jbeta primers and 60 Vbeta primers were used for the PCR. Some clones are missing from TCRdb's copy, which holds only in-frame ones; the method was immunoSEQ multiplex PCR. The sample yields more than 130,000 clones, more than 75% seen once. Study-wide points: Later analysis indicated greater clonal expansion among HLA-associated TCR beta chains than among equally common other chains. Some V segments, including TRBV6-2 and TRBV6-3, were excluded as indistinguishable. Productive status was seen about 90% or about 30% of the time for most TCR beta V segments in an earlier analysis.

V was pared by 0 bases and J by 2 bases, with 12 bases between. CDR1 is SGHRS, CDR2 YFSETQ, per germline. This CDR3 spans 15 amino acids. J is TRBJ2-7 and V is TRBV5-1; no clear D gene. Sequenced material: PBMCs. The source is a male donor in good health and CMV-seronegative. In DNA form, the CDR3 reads TGCGCCAGCAGCTTGGCCGAGACACCAGCCTACGAGCAGTACTTC. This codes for CASSLAETPAYEQYF.